This TCR beta chain was found in a study of shared clonotypes between healthy human individuals. Here immunoSEQ multiplex PCR was the method, and the copy in TCRdb shows in-frame clones only, minus some. The table has some 790,000 clones, 72% seen once. On this clone: Its specificity is not known.

Findings and caveats of the study: The study generally estimated greater richness for naive than memory subsets.

The clonotype comes from a young woman in good health. Sequences were obtained from memory CD4+ T cells sorted from blood. Subset specified: CD45RA-negative fraction.

The chain's CDR3 is CASSIAFVDRDQPQHF. CDR3 nucleotides: TGTGCCAGTAGTATAGCTTTCGTGGACAGGGATCAGCCCCAGCATTTT. The chain is built from TRBV19 and TRBJ1-5, with TRBD1 matching 8 bases. V shed 1 base and J 5 bases; nucleotides not matched to a gene: 7. Germline-derived CDR1 and CDR2 are LNHDA and SQIVND (reference sequence). This CDR3 has 16 amino acids. Based on the CDR3 plus reference TRBV19 and TRBJ1-5, the full variable domain is DGGITQSPKYLFRKEGQNVTLSCEQNLNHDAMYWYRQDPGQGLRLIYYSQIVNDFQKGDIAEGYSVSREKKESFPLTVTSAQKNPTAFYLCASSIAFVDRDQPQHFGDGTRLSIL.